The clone carrying this T cell receptor beta chain was observed a few times. Its antigen is not known. The entry originates in a study of identical twins. The CDR3 has 15 residues. Trimming removed 1 base from V and 5 bases from J, with 14 bases in between. Unique molecular identifiers were present on the cDNA, which also gained a universal primer site by template switching. TCRdb reanalysed the 5' RACE reads using MiXCR and keeps one entry per CDR3 protein. The table records about 220,000 distinct CDR3 sequences, less than 8% of them present only once. Study-wide results and limits: Excess low generation probability was seen in twin-shared out-of-frame alpha sequences. Without tracking the same donors, conclusions rested on cross-sectional statistical analysis.

This sample also belongs to another study, concerning yellow fever vaccine responses in identical twins. That source adds: On the reported evidence, twins' vaccine T cell responses seemed partly convergent and partly personalized.

This TCR was sampled from a woman aged 18-35 years in good health. The chain uses TRBV12-3 or TRBV12-4 and TRBJ2-5, with D maybe TRBD1 (5 bases). Sequencing was performed on memory (CD45RO+) T cells sorted from blood. CDR3 amino acids: CASSLVGRVVETQYF. CDR3 nucleotides: TGTGCCAGCAGTTTAGTCGGCAGGGTGGTCGAGACCCAGTACTTC.